These 12 T cell receptor beta chains share one sample of origin, sequenced in a study of shared clonotypes between healthy human individuals. Clones were sequenced by immunoSEQ multiplex PCR, and TCRdb holds only the in-frame ones, with some missing. The repertoire holds hundreds of thousands of clones, with approximately 74% as singletons. The sequencing input was memory CD4+ T cells sorted from blood. Subset specified: CD45RA-negative fraction. The receptor source for this set is a woman under 40 in good health.

In this sample, this clone turned up once. V and J are TRBV6-1 and TRBJ2-5; D is uncertain. CDR1 is MNHNS and CDR2 is SASEGT in the germline V gene. V gave up 5 bases and J gave up 5 bases, with 12 bases separating them. The CDR3 contains 13 residues. CDR3 in DNA: TGTGCCAGCAGTAGGCACCCCAGCGAGACCCAGTACTTC. This encodes CASSRHPSETQYF.

Here the CDR3 reads CASSWLGTGINEKLFF. The DNA of the CDR3 is TGTGCCAGCAGCTGGCTAGGGACAGGGATTAATGAAAAACTGTTTTTT. The chain couples TRBV7-6 to TRBJ1-4; 9 nucleotides align to TRBD1. Per the germline V gene, CDR1 is SGHVS and CDR2 is FNYEAQ. The CDR3 consists of 16 residues. With 4 bases clipped from V and 4 bases from J, the junction kept 7 bases outside the gene matches. The full variable domain, with the rest looked up from reference TRBV7-6 and TRBJ1-4, is GAGVSQSPRYKVTKRGQDVALRCDPISGHVSLYWYRQALGQGPEFLTYFNYEAQQDKSGLPNDRFSAERPEGSISTLTIQRTEQRDSAMYRCASSWLGTGINEKLFFGSGTQLSVL.

This chain joins TRBV5-1 and TRBJ2-6; D gene ambiguous. From germline, CDR1 is SGHRS and CDR2 YFSETQ. Trimming stripped 3 bases from V and 2 bases from J, with 9 bases between. There are 15 residues in the CDR3. The CDR3 region is CASSSARPGANVLTF. CDR3 bases: TGCGCCAGCAGCTCCGCACGGCCTGGGGCCAACGTCCTGACTTTC. Full variable domain (outside the CDR3, taken from reference TRBV5-1 and TRBJ2-6): KAGVTQTPRYLIKTRGQQVTLSCSPISGHRSVSWYQQTPGQGLQFLFEYFSETQRNKGNFPGRFSGRQFSNSRSEMNVSTLELGDSALYLCASSSARPGANVLTFGAGSRLTVL.

In its sample, this clone was seen a few times. V gene TRBV5-1 combines with J gene TRBJ1-5; 9 bases are shared with TRBD1. Per the germline V gene, CDR1 is SGHRS and CDR2 is YFSETQ. The V gene end was trimmed by 3 bases and the J gene end by 10 bases; junction bases not matched to a gene: 8. There are 14 residues in the CDR3. CDR3 amino acids: CASSSGQGRGPQHF. The DNA for the CDR3 is TGCGCCAGCAGCTCAGGACAGGGGCGAGGACCCCAGCATTTT. The variable domain in full, completed from reference TRBV5-1 and TRBJ1-5, reads KAGVTQTPRYLIKTRGQQVTLSCSPISGHRSVSWYQQTPGQGLQFLFEYFSETQRNKGNFPGRFSGRQFSNSRSEMNVSTLELGDSALYLCASSSGQGRGPQHFGDGTRLSIL.

The chain employs TRBV11-2 and TRBJ1-1; 7 positions match TRBD1. CDR1 is SGHAT, CDR2 FQNNGV, per germline. This CDR3 is built from 15 residues. Trimming removed 5 bases from V and 1 base from J; junction bases left unmatched: 7. CDR3: CASSHRTGGNTEAFF. For the CDR3, the DNA is TGTGCCAGCAGCCACAGGACAGGAGGGAACACTGAAGCTTTCTTT.

This chain connects TRBV27 to TRBJ2-7; D could derive from TRBD1 or TRBD2 (5 bases each). Trimming left V 7 bases short and J 6 bases short, with 16 bases between. The CDR3 is made up of 13 amino acids. Germline assignment: CDR1 MNHEY and CDR2 SMNVEV (reference sequence). The CDR3 reads CASTPGTGGEQYF. In nucleotides, the CDR3 is TGTGCCAGCACCCCAGGGACCGGAGGCGAGCAGTACTTC.

This chain joins TRBV5-1 and TRBJ1-1, with D possibly matching TRBD1 (5 bases). With 4 bases removed from V and 4 bases from J, the gap between germline ends came to 17 bases. The germline CDR1 and CDR2 sequences are SGHRS and YFSETQ. There are 15 residues in the CDR3. CDR3 sequence: CASSPGGSLGTEAFF. DNA for the CDR3: TGCGCCAGCAGCCCGGGGGGGTCGCTCGGCACTGAAGCTTTCTTT.

This clone was seen many times. V is TRBV28 and J is TRBJ2-7; possibly TRBD1 for D (5 bases). Germline V lookup: CDR1 MDHEN, CDR2 SYDVKM. Between the trimmed V and J ends, which lost 9 bases and 2 bases, there was a span of 14 bases. This CDR3 spans 13 amino acids. The CDR3 reads CASGANEAYEQYF. The CDR3 coding sequence is TGTGCCAGTGGGGCTAACGAAGCCTACGAGCAGTACTTC.

The chain employs TRBV28 and TRBJ2-1; 7 bases align to TRBD2. Trimming cost V 7 bases and J 8 bases; bases outside gene matches: 17. The length of the CDR3 is 16 residues. The germline V gene encodes CDR1 MDHEN and CDR2 SYDVKM. CDR3 DNA: TGTGCCAGCATTTCTTGGGAGGGCCTGGGTGGCGATGAGCAGTTCTTC. It yields the protein CASISWEGLGGDEQFF.

This chain joins TRBV5-8 and TRBJ2-7; 7 bases fit TRBD1. CDR1 SGHTS and CDR2 YDEGEE come from the germline V gene. CDR3 length: 15 residues. V lost 7 bases to trimming and J lost 3 bases; unmatched junction nucleotides: 13. CDR3 sequence (DNA): TGTGCCAGCTCTCATGGACAGGTGGGGAACTACGAGCAGTACTTC. Its protein is CASSHGQVGNYEQYF.

Comment on this clone: Different DNA sequences within this sample yield the same CDR3. The chain couples TRBV28 to TRBJ1-5; no definite D call. V shed 3 bases and J shed 3 bases, with 12 bases lying between them. CDR3 length: 15 amino acids. Germline V CDR1 and CDR2: MDHEN, SYDVKM. The CDR3 DNA is TGTGCCAGCAGTTTTTCCGGAGGGAACAATCAGCCCCAGCATTTT. Its protein product is CASSFSGGNNQPQHF. The complete variable domain, with remaining parts taken from reference TRBV28 and TRBJ1-5, reads DVKVTQSSRYLVKRTGEKVFLECVQDMDHENMFWYRQDPGLGLRLIYFSYDVKMKEKGDIPEGYSVSREKKERFSLILESASTNQTSMYLCASSFSGGNNQPQHFGDGTRLSIL.

This rearrangement joins TRBV2 to TRBJ2-5; D remains ambiguous. Germline V gene data show CDR1 as SNHLY and CDR2 as FYNNEI. Trimming pared 4 bases from V and 5 bases from J, leaving 11 bases between. This CDR3 contains 13 residues. CDR3 amino acids: CASSVGNSETQYF. In DNA, the CDR3 is TGTGCCAGCAGTGTTGGGAATTCGGAGACCCAGTACTTC.